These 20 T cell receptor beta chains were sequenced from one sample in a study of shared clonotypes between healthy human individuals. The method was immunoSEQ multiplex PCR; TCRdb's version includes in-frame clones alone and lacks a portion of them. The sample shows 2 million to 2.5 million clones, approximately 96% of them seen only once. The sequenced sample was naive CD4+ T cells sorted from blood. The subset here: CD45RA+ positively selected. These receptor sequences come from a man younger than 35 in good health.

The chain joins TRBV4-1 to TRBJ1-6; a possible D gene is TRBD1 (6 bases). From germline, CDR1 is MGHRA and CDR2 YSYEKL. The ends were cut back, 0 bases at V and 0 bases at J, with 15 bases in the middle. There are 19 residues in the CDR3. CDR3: CASSQDQKGGSSYNSPLHF. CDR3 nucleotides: TGCGCCAGCAGCCAAGATCAGAAAGGGGGGAGCTCCTATAATTCACCCCTCCACTTT.

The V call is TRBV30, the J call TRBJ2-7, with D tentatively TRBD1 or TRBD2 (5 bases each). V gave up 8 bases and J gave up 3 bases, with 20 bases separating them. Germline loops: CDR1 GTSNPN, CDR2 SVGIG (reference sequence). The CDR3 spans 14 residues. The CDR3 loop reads CAGQVRGPLYEQYF. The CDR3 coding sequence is TGTGCCGGACAAGTAAGAGGGCCTCTCTACGAGCAGTACTTC.

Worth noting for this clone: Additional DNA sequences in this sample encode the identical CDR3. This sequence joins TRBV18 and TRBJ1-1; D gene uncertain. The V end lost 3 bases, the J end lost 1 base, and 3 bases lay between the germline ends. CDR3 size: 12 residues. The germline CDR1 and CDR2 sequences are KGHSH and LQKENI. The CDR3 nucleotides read TGTGCCAGCTCACCGTCGAACACTGAAGCTTTCTTT. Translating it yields CASSPSNTEAFF.

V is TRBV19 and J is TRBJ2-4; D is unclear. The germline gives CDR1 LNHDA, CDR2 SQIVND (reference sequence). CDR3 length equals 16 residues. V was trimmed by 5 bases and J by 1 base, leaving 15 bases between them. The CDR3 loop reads CASSVLAGMAKNIQYF. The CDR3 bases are TGTGCCAGTAGTGTCTTGGCAGGAATGGCCAAAAACATTCAGTACTTC.

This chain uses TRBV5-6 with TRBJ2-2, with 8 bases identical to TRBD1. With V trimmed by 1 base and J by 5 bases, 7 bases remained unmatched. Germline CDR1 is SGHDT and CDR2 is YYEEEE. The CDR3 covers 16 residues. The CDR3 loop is CASSLRGQGRTGELFF. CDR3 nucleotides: TGTGCCAGCAGCTTGCGCGGACAGGGACGGACCGGGGAGCTGTTTTTT.

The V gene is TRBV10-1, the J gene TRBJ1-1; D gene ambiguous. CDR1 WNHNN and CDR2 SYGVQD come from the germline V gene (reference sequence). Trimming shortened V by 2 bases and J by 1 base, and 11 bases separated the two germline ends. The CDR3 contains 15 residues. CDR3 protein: CASSEAGWGNTEAFF. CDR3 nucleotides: TGCGCCAGCAGTGAGGCGGGATGGGGGAACACTGAAGCTTTCTTT.

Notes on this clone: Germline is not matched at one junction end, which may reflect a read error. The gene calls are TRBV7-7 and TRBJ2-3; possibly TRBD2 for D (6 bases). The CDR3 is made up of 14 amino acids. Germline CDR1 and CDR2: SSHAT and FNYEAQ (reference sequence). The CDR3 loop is CASSLSRDTDTQYF. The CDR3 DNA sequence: TGTGCTAGCAGCTTATCGCGGGACACAGATACGCAGTATTTT.

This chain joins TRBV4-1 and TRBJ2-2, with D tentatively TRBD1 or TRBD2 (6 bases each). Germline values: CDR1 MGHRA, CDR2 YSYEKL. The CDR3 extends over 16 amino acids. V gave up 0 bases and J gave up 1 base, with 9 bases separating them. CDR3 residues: CASSQEGGRNTGELFF. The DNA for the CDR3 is TGCGCCAGCAGCCAAGAGGGGGGCAGGAACACCGGGGAGCTGTTTTTT.

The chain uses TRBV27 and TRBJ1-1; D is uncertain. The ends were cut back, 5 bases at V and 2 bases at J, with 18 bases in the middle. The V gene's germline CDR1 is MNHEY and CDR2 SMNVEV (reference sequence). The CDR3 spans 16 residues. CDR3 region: CASSLGEGRLNTEAFF. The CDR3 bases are TGTGCCAGCAGTCTCGGGGAGGGCCGACTCAACACTGAAGCTTTCTTT.

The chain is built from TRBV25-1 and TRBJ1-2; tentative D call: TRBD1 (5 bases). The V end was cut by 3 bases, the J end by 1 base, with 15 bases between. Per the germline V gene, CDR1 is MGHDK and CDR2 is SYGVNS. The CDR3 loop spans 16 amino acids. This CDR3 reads CASSDETVSGNYGYTF. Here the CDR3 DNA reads TGTGCCAGCAGTGACGAGACAGTGAGCGGTAACTATGGCTACACCTTC.

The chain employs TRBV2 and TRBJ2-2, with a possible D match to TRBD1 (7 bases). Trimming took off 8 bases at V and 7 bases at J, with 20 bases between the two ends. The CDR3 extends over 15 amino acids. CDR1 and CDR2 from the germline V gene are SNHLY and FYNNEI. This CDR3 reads CASQGVEGASGELFF. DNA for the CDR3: TGTGCCAGCCAGGGGGTGGAGGGGGCAAGCGGGGAGCTGTTTTTT.

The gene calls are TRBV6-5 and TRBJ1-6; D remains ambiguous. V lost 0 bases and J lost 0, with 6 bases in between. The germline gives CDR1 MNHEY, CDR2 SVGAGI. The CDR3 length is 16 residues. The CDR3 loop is CASSYSLDSYNSPLHF. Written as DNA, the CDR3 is TGTGCCAGCAGTTACTCTCTGGACTCCTATAATTCACCCCTCCACTTT.

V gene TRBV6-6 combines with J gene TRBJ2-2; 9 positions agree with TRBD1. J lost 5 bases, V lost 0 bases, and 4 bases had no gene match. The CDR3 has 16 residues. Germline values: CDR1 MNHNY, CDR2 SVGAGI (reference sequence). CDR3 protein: CASSYSFGQGTGELFF. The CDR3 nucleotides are TGTGCCAGCAGTTACTCCTTCGGACAGGGGACCGGGGAGCTGTTTTTT.

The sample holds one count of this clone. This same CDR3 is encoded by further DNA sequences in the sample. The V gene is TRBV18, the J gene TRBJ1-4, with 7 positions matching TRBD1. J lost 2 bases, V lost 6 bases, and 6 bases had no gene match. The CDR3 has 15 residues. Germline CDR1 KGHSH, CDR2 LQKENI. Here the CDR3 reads CASSPRQGTNEKLFF. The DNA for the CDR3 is TGTGCCAGCTCTCCCAGACAGGGCACTAATGAAAAACTGTTTTTT.

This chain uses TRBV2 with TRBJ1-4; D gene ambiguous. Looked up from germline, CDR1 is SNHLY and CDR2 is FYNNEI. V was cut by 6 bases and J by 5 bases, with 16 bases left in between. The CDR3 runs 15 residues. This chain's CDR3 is CASRQESTRNEKLFF. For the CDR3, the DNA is TGTGCCAGCAGGCAAGAAAGCACCAGGAATGAAAAACTGTTTTTT.

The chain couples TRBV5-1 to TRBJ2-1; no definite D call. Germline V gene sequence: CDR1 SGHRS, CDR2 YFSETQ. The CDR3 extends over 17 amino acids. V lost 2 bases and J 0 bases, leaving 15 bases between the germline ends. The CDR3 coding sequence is TGCGCCAGCAGCTTATGGGGATGGGAAAGCTCCTACAATGAGCAGTTCTTC. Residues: CASSLWGWESSYNEQFF. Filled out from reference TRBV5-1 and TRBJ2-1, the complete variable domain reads KAGVTQTPRYLIKTRGQQVTLSCSPISGHRSVSWYQQTPGQGLQFLFEYFSETQRNKGNFPGRFSGRQFSNSRSEMNVSTLELGDSALYLCASSLWGWESSYNEQFFGPGTRLTVL.

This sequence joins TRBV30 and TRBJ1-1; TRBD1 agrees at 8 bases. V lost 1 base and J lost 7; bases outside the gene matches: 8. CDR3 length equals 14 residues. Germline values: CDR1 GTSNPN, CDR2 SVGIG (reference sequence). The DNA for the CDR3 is TGTGCCTGGAGTGATCCAGGGGGCAATTTTGAAGCTTTCTTT. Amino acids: CAWSDPGGNFEAFF.

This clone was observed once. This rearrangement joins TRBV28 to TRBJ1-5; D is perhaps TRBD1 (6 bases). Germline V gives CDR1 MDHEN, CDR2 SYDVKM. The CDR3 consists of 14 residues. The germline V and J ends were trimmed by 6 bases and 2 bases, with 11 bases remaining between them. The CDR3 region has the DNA TGTGCCAGCAGACAGGGAGGGGGCAATCAGCCCCAGCATTTT. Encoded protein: CASRQGGGNQPQHF.

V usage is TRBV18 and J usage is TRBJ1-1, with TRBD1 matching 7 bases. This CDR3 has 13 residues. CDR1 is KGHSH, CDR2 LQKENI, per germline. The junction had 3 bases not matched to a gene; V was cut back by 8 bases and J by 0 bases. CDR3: CASMGTVNTEAFF. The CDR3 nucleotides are TGTGCCAGCATGGGGACAGTGAACACTGAAGCTTTCTTT. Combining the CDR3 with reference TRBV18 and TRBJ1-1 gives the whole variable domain NAGVMQNPRHLVRRRGQEARLRCSPMKGHSHVYWYRQLPEEGLKFMVYLQKENIIDESGMPKERFSAEFPKEGPSILRIQQVVRGDSAAYFCASMGTVNTEAFFGQGTRLTVV.

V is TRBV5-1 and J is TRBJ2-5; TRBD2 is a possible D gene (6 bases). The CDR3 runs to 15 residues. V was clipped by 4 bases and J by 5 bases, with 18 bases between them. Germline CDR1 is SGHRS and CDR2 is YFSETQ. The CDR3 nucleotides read TGCGCCAGCAGCCCCGGTGCGGGGCCAGTCGAGACCCAGTACTTC. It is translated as CASSPGAGPVETQYF.